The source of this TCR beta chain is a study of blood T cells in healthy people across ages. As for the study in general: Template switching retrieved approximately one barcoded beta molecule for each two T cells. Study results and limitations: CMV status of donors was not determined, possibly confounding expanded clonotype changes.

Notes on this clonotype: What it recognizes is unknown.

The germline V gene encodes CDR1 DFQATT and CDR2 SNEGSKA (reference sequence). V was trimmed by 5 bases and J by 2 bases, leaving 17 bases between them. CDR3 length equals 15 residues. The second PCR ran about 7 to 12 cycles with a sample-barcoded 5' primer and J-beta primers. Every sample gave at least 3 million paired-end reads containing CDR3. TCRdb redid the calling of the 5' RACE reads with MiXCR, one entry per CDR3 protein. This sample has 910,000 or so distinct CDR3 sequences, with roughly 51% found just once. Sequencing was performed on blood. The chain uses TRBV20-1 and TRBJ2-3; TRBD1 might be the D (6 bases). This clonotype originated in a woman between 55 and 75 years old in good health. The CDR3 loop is CSAGDEGHSTDTQYF. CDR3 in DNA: TGCAGTGCTGGCGACGAGGGACACTCCACAGATACGCAGTATTTT.